This is a list of T cell receptor beta chains from one sample in a study of blood T cell repertoires in COVID-19. Sequencing used immunoSEQ multiplex PCR; TCRdb keeps in-frame clones, though not all of them. Seen here are about 160,000 clones, roughly 85% observed once, and the top ten hold 5% to 6%. The sequencing sample was made of peripheral blood. Every receptor here comes from a woman aged 45-65 years with COVID-19, enrolled during active disease. CDR3s include the opening cysteine and the closing phenylalanine or tryptophan. D genes are given only for firm matches. Size is stated for part of the rows, as once, few or many counts, or as a class when the clone is expanded.

cdr3_nt: TGCGCCAGCAGCCAAGAGGGGGGGGGCACAGATACGCAGTATTTT; cdr3_aa: CASSQEGGGTDTQYF; clone_size: many; v_call: TRBV4-1; d_call: TRBD2; j_call: TRBJ2-3
cdr3_nt: TGTGCCAGCAGCCAATCCCGATTCGGGACAGGGGACCAAGAGACCCAGTACTTC; cdr3_aa: CASSQSRFGTGDQETQYF; clone_size: .; v_call: TRBV7-3; d_call: TRBD1; j_call: TRBJ2-5
cdr3_nt: TGTGCCAGCAACCCTACTAGCGGGATCTACAATGAGCAGTTCTTC; cdr3_aa: CASNPTSGIYNEQFF; clone_size: .; v_call: TRBV3-1/TRBV3-2; d_call: TRBD2; j_call: TRBJ2-1
cdr3_nt: TGCGCCAGCAGCTTGGGGACCGCCGGGGACGAGCAGTACTTC; cdr3_aa: CASSLGTAGDEQYF; clone_size: .; v_call: TRBV5-1; d_call: .; j_call: TRBJ2-7
cdr3_nt: TGCGCCAGCAGCCAAGGGACTAGCGGGGGGCTATATACCGGGGAGCTGTTTTTT; cdr3_aa: CASSQGTSGGLYTGELFF; clone_size: .; v_call: TRBV4-3; d_call: TRBD2; j_call: TRBJ2-2
cdr3_nt: TGTGCCAGCAGCGGAGGGACTAGCGGGGGGGCCTACGAGCAGTACTTC; cdr3_aa: CASSGGTSGGAYEQYF; clone_size: .; v_call: TRBV4-2; d_call: TRBD2; j_call: TRBJ2-7
cdr3_nt: TGTGCCAGCAGCCGTACTTCTAGCGGGGGGGCCTACGAGCAGTACTTC; cdr3_aa: CASSRTSSGGAYEQYF; clone_size: .; v_call: TRBV3-1/TRBV3-2; d_call: TRBD2; j_call: TRBJ2-7
cdr3_nt: TGTGCCAGCTCACCACCCAACCAAGACTTAAGAAAAGAAAAACTGTTTTTT; cdr3_aa: CASSPPNQDLRKEKLFF; clone_size: .; v_call: TRBV18; d_call: .; j_call: TRBJ1-4
cdr3_nt: TGTGCCAGCAGTAGTGGGAGGGGGGGGAACTATGGCTACACCTTC; cdr3_aa: CASSSGRGGNYGYTF; clone_size: .; v_call: TRBV6-6; d_call: .; j_call: TRBJ1-2
cdr3_nt: TGTGCCGACGACAGGGGTAGCACCGGGGAGCTGTTTTTT; cdr3_aa: CADDRGSTGELFF; clone_size: few; v_call: TRBV14; d_call: TRBD1; j_call: TRBJ2-2
cdr3_nt: TGCGCCAGCAGTGCGACAGGGTACACTGAAGCTTTCTTT; cdr3_aa: CASSATGYTEAFF; clone_size: once; v_call: TRBV5-1; d_call: TRBD1; j_call: TRBJ1-1
cdr3_nt: TGCGCCAGCAGCATCCAGGGGGCGGGCGGGGCCAACGTCCTGACTTTC; cdr3_aa: CASSIQGAGGANVLTF; clone_size: .; v_call: TRBV4-3; d_call: TRBD1; j_call: TRBJ2-6
cdr3_nt: TGTGCCATCTCGGGGACAGTAGATTCACCCCTCCACTTT; cdr3_aa: CAISGTVDSPLHF; clone_size: .; v_call: TRBV10-3; d_call: TRBD1; j_call: TRBJ1-6
cdr3_nt: TGTGCCAGCAGTGGTCGACAGGTCTGCCACGAGCAGTACTTC; cdr3_aa: CASSGRQVCHEQYF; clone_size: .; v_call: TRBV6-4; d_call: .; j_call: TRBJ2-7
cdr3_nt: TGTGCCAGTAAATATAAGGCGGCTAGCTCCTACAATGAGCAGTTCTTC; cdr3_aa: CASKYKAASSYNEQFF; clone_size: .; v_call: TRBV19; d_call: .; j_call: TRBJ2-1
cdr3_nt: TGTGCCACCAGTGACTACAGGGGTAATGAAAAACTGTTTTTT; cdr3_aa: CATSDYRGNEKLFF; clone_size: .; v_call: TRBV24-1; d_call: TRBD1; j_call: TRBJ1-4
cdr3_nt: TGTGCCATCAGAGGACAGTCGGGCACCGGGGAGCTGTTTTTT; cdr3_aa: CAIRGQSGTGELFF; clone_size: .; v_call: TRBV10-3; d_call: .; j_call: TRBJ2-2
cdr3_nt: TGTGCCATCAGACCGGGACAGGGGATAAACACCATATATTTT; cdr3_aa: CAIRPGQGINTIYF; clone_size: .; v_call: TRBV10-3; d_call: TRBD1; j_call: TRBJ1-3
cdr3_nt: TGTGCCAGCAGCCCCCAGACAGGGGTGTACAATAATTCACCCCTCCACTTT; cdr3_aa: CASSPQTGVYNNSPLHF; clone_size: .; v_call: TRBV4-2; d_call: TRBD1; j_call: TRBJ1-6
cdr3_nt: TGCGCCAGCAGCTCTCAGGGGGCGAACACTGAAGCTTTCTTT; cdr3_aa: CASSSQGANTEAFF; clone_size: .; v_call: TRBV5-1; d_call: TRBD1; j_call: TRBJ1-1
cdr3_nt: TGTGCCGCGGGGCAGGGCGTAATGAACACTGAAGCTTTCTTT; cdr3_aa: CAAGQGVMNTEAFF; clone_size: .; v_call: TRBV2; d_call: .; j_call: TRBJ1-1
cdr3_nt: TGCGCCAGCAGCCAAGGGCAGGGGGCAAGGGACACTGAAGCTTTCTTT; cdr3_aa: CASSQGQGARDTEAFF; clone_size: .; v_call: TRBV4-1; d_call: TRBD1; j_call: TRBJ1-1
cdr3_nt: TGTGCCAGCCGTTTCCGAGGGCTCGGGGAATACAATGAGCAGTTCTTC; cdr3_aa: CASRFRGLGEYNEQFF; clone_size: .; v_call: TRBV6-2/TRBV6-3; d_call: .; j_call: TRBJ2-1
cdr3_nt: TGTGCCACCAATACCAGGGACAGGGTGTATGGCTACACCTTC; cdr3_aa: CATNTRDRVYGYTF; clone_size: .; v_call: TRBV5-6; d_call: TRBD1; j_call: TRBJ1-2
cdr3_nt: TGTGCCAGCAGCCCCATGCGGGTAGGCTCCTACGAGCAGTACTTC; cdr3_aa: CASSPMRVGSYEQYF; clone_size: .; v_call: TRBV9; d_call: .; j_call: TRBJ2-7
cdr3_nt: TGTGCCAGCTCCCTACCTATAGCGGGGGCCCGCAATGAGCAGTTCTTC; cdr3_aa: CASSLPIAGARNEQFF; clone_size: .; v_call: TRBV18; d_call: TRBD2; j_call: TRBJ2-1
cdr3_nt: TGCGCCAGCAGCCGCGGACAGGGAAGTCTACTGAACACTGAAGCTTTCTTT; cdr3_aa: CASSRGQGSLLNTEAFF; clone_size: .; v_call: TRBV5-1; d_call: TRBD1; j_call: TRBJ1-1
cdr3_nt: TGTGCCAGCCGTAACACCCCCCAGCCCCAGCATTTT; cdr3_aa: CASRNTPQPQHF; clone_size: .; v_call: TRBV6-6; d_call: .; j_call: TRBJ1-5
cdr3_nt: TGTGCCAGCAGCCCCGCCTCGAGGACTGAAGCTTTCTTT; cdr3_aa: CASSPASRTEAFF; clone_size: once; v_call: TRBV3-1/TRBV3-2; d_call: .; j_call: TRBJ1-1